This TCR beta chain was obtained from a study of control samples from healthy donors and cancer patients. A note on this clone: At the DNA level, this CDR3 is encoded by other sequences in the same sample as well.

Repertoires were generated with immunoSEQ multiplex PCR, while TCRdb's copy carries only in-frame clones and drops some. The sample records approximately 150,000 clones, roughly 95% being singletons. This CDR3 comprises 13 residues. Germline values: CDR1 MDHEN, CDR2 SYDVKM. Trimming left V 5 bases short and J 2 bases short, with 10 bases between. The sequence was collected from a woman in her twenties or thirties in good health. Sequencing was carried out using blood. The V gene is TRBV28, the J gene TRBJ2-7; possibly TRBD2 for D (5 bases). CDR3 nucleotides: TGTGCCAGCAGTCCACCCGGGACCTACGAGCAGTACTTC. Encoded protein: CASSPPGTYEQYF.